This T cell receptor beta chain was sequenced in a study of early T cells in non-severe SARS-CoV-2 infection. About the study: Sequencing targeted bulk RNA from unsorted whole blood, leaving chains unpaired. Study observations and caveats: VDJdb matching, biased toward anti-spike CD8 responses, missed private and CD4 specificities.

Concerning this clonotype: Its matching antigen is unknown.

Attached unique molecular identifiers marked individual cDNA molecules. TCRdb reanalysed the 5' RACE reads using MiXCR and keeps one entry per CDR3 protein. The repertoire holds some 66,000 distinct CDR3 sequences, around 8.7% seen once, with 3.2% in the top ten. Trimming pared 7 bases from V and 4 bases from J, leaving 13 bases between. This CDR3 has 13 residues. Material: whole blood. The chain has TRBV12-3 or TRBV12-4 and TRBJ1-1; D perhaps matches TRBD1 (6 bases). The TCR sequence derives from an adult who was a healthcare worker with PCR-confirmed SARS-CoV-2 infection or an uninfected control (not recorded which). The CDR3 region has the DNA TGTGCCAGCATAGTCACAGGGCCCACTGAAGCTTTCTTT. It specifies CASIVTGPTEAFF.